Shown below are 16 T cell receptor beta chains from a single sample sequenced in a study of blood T cell repertoires in COVID-19. Clones were read by immunoSEQ multiplex PCR, and TCRdb kept only the in-frame ones, dropping some. The table has roughly 250,000 clones, roughly 84% seen once. The sample comprised peripheral blood. Receptors were obtained from a human donor with COVID-19, enrolled during active disease. The donor label of this sample is uncertain.

V gene TRBV28 combines with J gene TRBJ1-3; D gene ambiguous. This CDR3 spans 15 amino acids. Germline V lookup: CDR1 MDHEN, CDR2 SYDVKM. Deletions cut 1 base from V and 2 bases from J, with 9 bases between. CDR3 sequence reads: CASSLSSGTGNTIYF. CDR3 in DNA: TGTGCCAGCAGTTTATCCTCGGGGACTGGAAACACCATATATTTT.

V usage is TRBV5-4 and J usage is TRBJ1-2; D call uncertain. Germline values: CDR1 SGHNT, CDR2 YYREEE (reference sequence). The CDR3 spans 13 residues. V gave up 0 bases and J gave up 2 bases, with 5 bases separating them. The CDR3 region is CASSLDSNYGYTF. The CDR3, as DNA: TGTGCCAGCAGCTTGGACAGCAACTATGGCTACACCTTC. Based on the CDR3 plus reference TRBV5-4 and TRBJ1-2, the full variable domain is ETGVTQSPTHLIKTRGQQVTLRCSSQSGHNTVSWYQQALGQGPQFIFQYYREEENGRGNFPPRFSGLQFPNYSSELNVNALELDDSALYLCASSLDSNYGYTFGSGTRLTVV.

The chain employs TRBV19 and TRBJ1-2; D unresolved. Germline V CDR1 and CDR2: LNHDA, SQIVND (reference sequence). This CDR3 comprises 16 residues. Between the trimmed V and J ends, which lost 2 bases and 4 bases, there was a span of 17 bases. In DNA form, the CDR3 reads TGTGCCAGTAGTATAAGAAACAGCCCAAACTTCTATGGCTACACCTTC. Translating gives CASSIRNSPNFYGYTF.

The chain recombines TRBV19 with TRBJ2-1; no clear D gene. The V end was cut by 5 bases, the J end by 5 bases, with 10 bases between. Germline V CDR1 and CDR2: LNHDA, SQIVND (reference sequence). CDR3 length: 13 amino acids. CDR3 amino acids: CASSLQADNEQFF. CDR3 bases: TGTGCCAGTAGTCTCCAAGCCGACAATGAGCAGTTCTTC. Complete variable domain (other parts from reference TRBV19 and TRBJ2-1): DGGITQSPKYLFRKEGQNVTLSCEQNLNHDAMYWYRQDPGQGLRLIYYSQIVNDFQKGDIAEGYSVSREKKESFPLTVTSAQKNPTAFYLCASSLQADNEQFFGPGTRLTVL.

The chain has TRBV6-5 and TRBJ1-5; D not certain. V was clipped by 5 bases and J by 6 bases, with 11 bases between them. The CDR3 extends over 13 amino acids. Germline V lookup: CDR1 MNHEY, CDR2 SVGAGI. CDR3 DNA sequence: TGTGCCAGCAGTCTCCCCGGGGTTCAGCCCCAGCATTTT. Translated, it gives CASSLPGVQPQHF.

This clone was detected only once. This chain joins TRBV3-1 (or the pseudogene TRBV3-2) and TRBJ1-2; a possible D gene is TRBD1 (6 bases). V lost 2 bases to trimming and J lost 4 bases, with 17 bases between them. The V gene's germline CDR1 is LGHDT and CDR2 YNNKEL (reference sequence). The CDR3 extends over 16 amino acids. In DNA form, the CDR3 reads TGTGCCAGCAGCCAAAGCCTCGGGGGGGCTGGCTATGGCTACACCTTC. Protein: CASSQSLGGAGYGYTF.

The V gene is TRBV30, the J gene TRBJ2-1, with a tentative D call TRBD1 (5 bases). Trimming stripped 4 bases from V and 6 bases from J, with 13 bases between. The CDR3 totals 13 residues. Germline V gene sequence: CDR1 GTSNPN, CDR2 SVGIG (reference sequence). Here the CDR3 DNA reads TGTGCCTGGACCCGAGACAGTGCCAATGAGCAGTTCTTC. Translating gives CAWTRDSANEQFF.

The count of this clone is one. The J gene is TRBJ2-3, the V gene TRBV5-1; D possibly corresponds to TRBD1 (5 bases). The CDR3 runs 15 residues. Germline CDR1 and CDR2: SGHRS and YFSETQ. The V and J ends lost 0 bases and 5 bases respectively, with 13 bases between them. The CDR3 sequence: CASSLGTIREDTQYF. DNA of the CDR3: TGCGCCAGCAGCTTGGGTACAATCAGGGAAGATACGCAGTATTTT.

The chain uses TRBV21-1 and TRBJ1-5; the table's D call, TRBD1, was not checked against the DNA. TRBV21-1 is designated a pseudogene. The CDR3 has 14 amino acids. In DNA, the CDR3 is TGTGCCAGCAGCAAAGTTCAGGGCGATCAGCCCCAGCATTTT. This gives the protein CASSKVQGDQPQHF.

The chain carries TRBV9 and TRBJ1-2; unclear D gene. This CDR3 contains 16 residues. Germline values: CDR1 SGDLS, CDR2 YYNGEE. Deletions cut 3 bases from V and 8 bases from J, with 23 bases between. The CDR3, as DNA: TGTGCCAGCAGCGGAGGTGGCACCTCCTCGAGAAGAGGCTACACCTTC. Its translation: CASSGGGTSSRRGYTF.

The chain carries TRBV5-4 and TRBJ1-2; 9 positions agree with TRBD1. From germline, CDR1 is SGHNT and CDR2 YYREEE (reference sequence). The length of the CDR3 is 14 residues. With 4 bases clipped from V and 3 bases from J, the junction kept 4 bases outside the gene matches. The CDR3 nucleotides are TGTGCCAGCAGCGTCGACAGGGGGGACTATGGCTACACCTTC. Protein: CASSVDRGDYGYTF.

The rearrangement uses TRBV6-5 and TRBJ2-1; D unclear. The length of the CDR3 is 14 residues. Trimming shortened V by 7 bases and J by 8 bases, and 18 bases separated the two germline ends. The V gene's germline CDR1 is MNHEY and CDR2 SVGAGI. CDR3 sequence: CASTEGLVWYEQFF. The CDR3 nucleotides are TGTGCCAGCACCGAAGGCCTAGTTTGGTATGAGCAGTTCTTC.

The chain is built from TRBV6-4 and TRBJ2-1; 9 bases are a match to TRBD2. The CDR3 contains 16 residues. The germline V gene encodes CDR1 MRHNA and CDR2 SNTAGT. The junction had 6 bases not matched to a gene; V was cut back by 2 bases and J by 4 bases. DNA of the CDR3: TGTGCCAGCAGTGACAGGTCACTAGCGGGTTACAATGAGCAGTTCTTC. Protein product: CASSDRSLAGYNEQFF.

This chain joins TRBV7-2 and TRBJ2-7; D is possibly TRBD1 (5 bases). CDR3 length: 16 amino acids. Germline V gene lookup returns CDR1 SGHTA and CDR2 FQGNSA. Trimming removed 1 base from V and 5 bases from J, with 18 bases in between. For the CDR3, the DNA is TGTGCCAGCAGCTTAGTAGGTTCGCAGGCACAGGACGAGCAGTACTTC. Translation gives CASSLVGSQAQDEQYF.

The gene calls are TRBV20-1 and TRBJ2-7; the D is unclear. The CDR3 loop spans 11 amino acids. Trimming cost V 0 bases and J 5 bases, with 5 bases left between them. Germline V gives CDR1 DFQATT, CDR2 SNEGSKA (reference sequence). CDR3 sequence (DNA): TGCAGTGCTAGAGATCAGAACGAGCAGTACTTC. Amino acids: CSARDQNEQYF.

The V and J genes are TRBV15 and TRBJ1-6; TRBD1 matches 10 bases. From germline, CDR1 is LNHNV and CDR2 YYDKDF (reference sequence). The trim removed 0 bases at V and 9 bases at J, leaving 5 bases unmatched. The CDR3 loop spans 16 amino acids. The CDR3 loop reads CATSRDRQGASSPLHF. CDR3 DNA sequence: TGTGCCACCAGCAGAGACCGACAGGGGGCAAGTTCACCCCTCCACTTT.